These T cell receptor beta chains were read from a single sample in a study of identical twins. TCRdb independently ran MiXCR on the 5' RACE reads; one entry per CDR3 protein. The sample consists of roughly 630,000 distinct CDR3 sequences, roughly 7.2% of them appearing once. The same sample was also studied in work on yellow fever vaccine responses in identical twins.

Sequencing was carried out using PBMCs. These receptors all stem from a woman aged 18-29 years in good health. The CDR3 runs from the conserved cysteine through the conserved F or W. The D gene is left open where the match is weak. Clone size is stated in some rows and not others, as once, few, many or a class when expanded.

d_call	clone_size	j_call	v_call	cdr3_nt	cdr3_aa
NA	few	TRBJ1-2	TRBV4-1	TGCGCCAGCAGCCTATCTTGGGACACCCCTAACTATGGCTACACCTTC	CASSLSWDTPNYGYTF
NA	NA	TRBJ2-1	TRBV10-3	TGTGCCACGTCCGGGACAACGGGGAATGAGCAGTTCTTC	CATSGTTGNEQFF
NA	few	TRBJ2-2	TRBV7-6	TGTGCCAGCAGCTTACGACCGAACACCGGGGAGCTGTTTTTT	CASSLRPNTGELFF
NA	many	TRBJ2-3	TRBV12-3/TRBV12-4	TGTGCCAGCAGCCCGGGCGGGAGCACAGATACGCAGTATTTT	CASSPGGSTDTQYF
NA	NA	TRBJ1-5	TRBV12-3/TRBV12-4	TGTGCCAGCACCAGGGTTCGTTCGGGGCCCCAGCATTTT	CASTRVRSGPQHF
TRBD2	few	TRBJ2-2	TRBV12-3/TRBV12-4	TGTGCCAGCACCTTGGGACTAGCGGGACCCACCGGGGAGCTGTTTTTT	CASTLGLAGPTGELFF
NA	NA	TRBJ2-2	TRBV10-1	TGCGCCAGCTGCTCGGGGGTCGGTACCGGGGAGCTGTTTTTT	CASCSGVGTGELFF
NA	NA	TRBJ2-1	TRBV18	TGTGCCAGCTCAAGTGACCAAGATTCGTACAATGAGCAGTTCTTC	CASSSDQDSYNEQFF
NA	many	TRBJ2-1	TRBV2	TGTGCCAGCAGTGAAGCTAGCCTAATGGACTGGAATGAGCAGTTCTTC	CASSEASLMDWNEQFF
TRBD1	few	TRBJ1-1	TRBV20-1	TGCAGTGCTCGGGACAGGGCCACCGGAGGGGCTTTCTTT	CSARDRATGGAFF
NA	NA	TRBJ2-7	TRBV7-3	TGTGCCAGCCCCCGGCCCCCACTAGGAGCGGAGAGCTCCTACGAGCAGTACTTC	CASPRPPLGAESSYEQYF
TRBD1	few	TRBJ1-1	TRBV7-9	TGTGCCAGCAGCAACACAGGGGGAGGCACTGAAGCTTTCTTT	CASSNTGGGTEAFF
NA	few	TRBJ2-1	TRBV20-1	TGCAGTGCCCCGACAGAGGGGTATGAGCAGTTCTTC	CSAPTEGYEQFF
NA	many	TRBJ1-1	TRBV12-3/TRBV12-4	TGTGCCAGCAGTTTACTGGGGATCACTGAAGCTTTCTTT	CASSLLGITEAFF
NA	NA	TRBJ1-6	TRBV7-9	TGTGCCAGCAGCTTAGAATTTCCAGGGAATTCACCCCTCCACTTT	CASSLEFPGNSPLHF
NA	NA	TRBJ1-4	TRBV18	TGTGCCAGCTCACCACCCGGCGTGGATGAAAAACTGTTTTTT	CASSPPGVDEKLFF
TRBD2	few	TRBJ2-3	TRBV6-5	TGTGCCAGCAGTTACACGCCTAGCGGGGGGGCAGCAGATACGCAGTATTTT	CASSYTPSGGAADTQYF
NA	few	TRBJ2-3	TRBV12-3/TRBV12-4	TGTGCCAGCAGTTTAAGGCACGGAAGGCTCACAGATACGCAGTATTTT	CASSLRHGRLTDTQYF
NA	many	TRBJ1-2	TRBV5-1	TGCGCCAGCAGCTTGTCTCCGGGCCTTCCAGATGACTATGGCTACACCTTC	CASSLSPGLPDDYGYTF
NA	NA	TRBJ2-3	TRBV6-5	TGTGCCAGCAGTTACCGCGGTCGGGGTAGCACAGATACGCAATATTTT	CASSYRGRGSTDTQYF
NA	NA	TRBJ2-1	TRBV20-1	TGCAGTGCTCTTCGGGACCGCAGCTCCTACAATGAGCAGTTCTTC	CSALRDRSSYNEQFF
NA	few	TRBJ1-2	TRBV21-1	TGTGCCAGCAGCAAAGGACCTCGTTGCAGGTCCTATGGCTACACCTTC	CASSKGPRCRSYGYTF
NA	NA	TRBJ1-2	TRBV28	TGTGCCAGCAGTCCCGAGTCTCGGATAATCTATGGCTACACCTTC	CASSPESRIIYGYTF
NA	few	TRBJ1-4	TRBV28	TGTGCCAGCAGTTCCCCGCCCCGGGGCAAGGAAAAACTGTTTTTT	CASSSPPRGKEKLFF
NA	few	TRBJ2-2	TRBV5-5	TGTGCCAGCAGCTTTTCGGGCGGGGGCGCGAACACCGGGGAGCTGTTTTTT	CASSFSGGGANTGELFF
NA	many	TRBJ2-3	TRBV6-6	TGTGCCAGCGCCGCTAGCCCCACAGATACGCAGTATTTT	CASAASPTDTQYF
TRBD2	NA	TRBJ2-1	TRBV24-1	TGTGCCACCAGTGGCCCCAGCGGGAGGGGAAGCTCCTACAATGAGCAGTTCTTC	CATSGPSGRGSSYNEQFF
TRBD1	few	TRBJ1-2	TRBV6-1	TGTGCCAGCATCCAAAGTAACCGGGACAGCCAGGGCTACACCTTC	CASIQSNRDSQGYTF
TRBD2	many	TRBJ2-3	TRBV7-2	TGTGCCAGCAGCCCACTAGCGGAGCCTATGTATTTT	CASSPLAEPMYF
TRBD1	NA	TRBJ2-3	TRBV5-1	TGCGCCAGCCCCACAGGGGTGAGAACAGATACGCAGTATTTT	CASPTGVRTDTQYF
TRBD2	NA	TRBJ2-1	TRBV14	TGTGCCAGCAGCCAAGTAAGGCGCGGACTAGCGGGGAACAATGAGCAGTTCTTC	CASSQVRRGLAGNNEQFF
NA	few	TRBJ1-5	TRBV11-2	TGTGCCAGCAGCCACCCAGGGTCCCAGCCCCAGCATTTT	CASSHPGSQPQHF
TRBD1	NA	TRBJ2-4	TRBV20-1	TGCAGTGCTAGAGATTCTGGACCGACGGGAGGACAGGGGAGGAACATTCAGTACTTC	CSARDSGPTGGQGRNIQYF
TRBD2	few	TRBJ2-5	TRBV7-2	TGTGCCAGCAGCTTAACGCTCGCAGGGTTGGGACTAGGGCAAGAGACCCAGTACTTC	CASSLTLAGLGLGQETQYF
TRBD1	few	TRBJ1-6	TRBV5-1	TGCGCCAGCAGCCTGGACAGGGGCGCAAATTCACCCCTCCACTTT	CASSLDRGANSPLHF
NA	many	TRBJ1-6	TRBV3-1	TGTGCCAGCAGCCAAGTTGGGAGGGCGTTGAGGCCCCTCCACTTT	CASSQVGRALRPLHF
NA	many	TRBJ2-3	TRBV20-1	TGCAGTGCTAGATTCGGGTTGACAGATACGCAGTATTTT	CSARFGLTDTQYF
TRBD2	NA	TRBJ2-6	TRBV4-2	TGTGCCAGCAGCCAAGACGTGGCGGGAGGAACGGGCGGGGGGGCCAACGTCCTGACTTTC	CASSQDVAGGTGGGANVLTF
TRBD2	few	TRBJ2-3	TRBV7-3	TGTGCCAGCAGCATTACCGGGACTAGCGGGAGTGCAGATACGCAGTATTTT	CASSITGTSGSADTQYF
NA	many	TRBJ1-1	TRBV20-1	TGCAGTGCTGGCCTCCCTTTGAGCACTGAAGCTTTCTTT	CSAGLPLSTEAFF
TRBD2	once	TRBJ2-1	TRBV6-4	TGTGCCAGCGGGGCGGGAGTGAGGGATGAGCAGTTCTTC	CASGAGVRDEQFF
NA	few	TRBJ2-1	TRBV10-3	TGTGCCATCAGTCCTCGACAGCATGTCTACAATGAGCAGTTCTTC	CAISPRQHVYNEQFF
TRBD2	NA	TRBJ2-7	TRBV5-1	TGCGCCAGCAGCTTTGCGGGAGGAGGTGAGCAGTACTTC	CASSFAGGGEQYF
TRBD1	few	TRBJ1-5	TRBV2	TGTGCCAGCAGTGGGGACAGGTTCGACAATCAGCCCCAGCATTTT	CASSGDRFDNQPQHF
TRBD1	many	TRBJ2-2	TRBV6-1	TGTGCCAGCAGACCCGATCCTGGACAGGGGAACACCGGGGAGCTGTTTTTT	CASRPDPGQGNTGELFF
TRBD1	NA	TRBJ1-5	TRBV20-1	TGCAGTGCTAGAGACCTTGGGACAGGGGATCAGCCCCAGCATTTT	CSARDLGTGDQPQHF
TRBD2	NA	TRBJ2-1	TRBV20-1	TGCAGTGCTACCGCCCTTAGCGGGGGTTTTTACAATGAGCAGTTCTTC	CSATALSGGFYNEQFF
NA	NA	TRBJ2-2	TRBV11-2	TGTGCCAGCAGCTATGGACAGTCCGGGGAGCTGTTTTTT	CASSYGQSGELFF
NA	many	TRBJ2-5	TRBV12-3/TRBV12-4	TGTGCCAGCAGTTTTTGGGACGGAGAGACCCAGTACTTC	CASSFWDGETQYF
TRBD1	NA	TRBJ2-1	TRBV29-1	TGCAGCGTTTCCCCTCCGGGACAGGGGGCCTATGAGCAGTTCTTC	CSVSPPGQGAYEQFF
TRBD2	once	TRBJ2-7	TRBV13	TGTGCCAGCAGCTTAGGACTAGCGGGAGGGCCCAGCTCCTACGAGCAGTACTTC	CASSLGLAGGPSSYEQYF
NA	few	TRBJ2-3	TRBV20-1	TGCAGTGCTTCTCAGGGGGGGGCTAGCACAGATACGCAGTATTTT	CSASQGGASTDTQYF
TRBD2	few	TRBJ2-7	TRBV20-1	TGCAGTGCCCCGGCCGGGACTAGGGCCCCTCACGAGCAGTACTTC	CSAPAGTRAPHEQYF
TRBD1	many	TRBJ1-1	TRBV5-6	TGTGCCAGCAGCAAGGGGGCGACTGAAGCTTTCTTT	CASSKGATEAFF
NA	NA	TRBJ1-1	TRBV12-3/TRBV12-4	TGTGCCAGCACCAATAGCGCAGGCAGCGCTGAAGCTTTCTTT	CASTNSAGSAEAFF